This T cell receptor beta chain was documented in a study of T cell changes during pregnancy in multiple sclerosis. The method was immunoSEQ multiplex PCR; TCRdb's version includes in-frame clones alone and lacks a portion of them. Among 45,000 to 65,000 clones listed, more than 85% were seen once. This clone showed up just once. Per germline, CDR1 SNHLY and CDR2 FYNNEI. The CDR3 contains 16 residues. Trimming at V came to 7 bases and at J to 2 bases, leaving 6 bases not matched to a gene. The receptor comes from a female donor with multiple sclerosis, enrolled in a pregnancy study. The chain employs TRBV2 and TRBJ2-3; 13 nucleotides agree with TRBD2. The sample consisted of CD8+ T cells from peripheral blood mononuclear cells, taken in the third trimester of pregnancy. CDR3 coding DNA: TGTGCCAGCACCCCACTAGCGGGAGGGGTCACAGATACGCAGTATTTT. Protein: CASTPLAGGVTDTQYF.